One sample yielded the 22 T cell receptor beta chains listed below, sequenced in a study of preoperative IRX-2 immunotherapy in early breast cancer. Treatment: preoperative locoregional IRX-2 cytokine immunotherapy. The table came from immunoSEQ multiplex PCR; TCRdb's copy has only in-frame clones and leaves some out. The sample lists some 99,000 clones, 80% to 90% occurring once. Sequences were derived from tumor tissue, sampled after IRX-2 immunotherapy. The receptors derive from a human donor with breast cancer.

The gene calls are TRBV28 and TRBJ2-7, with 9 bases identical to TRBD1. V lost 3 bases and J lost 3; bases outside the gene matches: 15. In germline, CDR1 is MDHEN, CDR2 SYDVKM. The CDR3 length is 18 residues. For the CDR3, the DNA is TGTGCCAGCAGTTTGTACAGGGGGCATCCCGGTGGTCTCTACGAGCAGTACTTC. Translated, it gives CASSLYRGHPGGLYEQYF.

The chain links TRBV5-1 to TRBJ2-5, with 9 bases identical to TRBD1. Germline V lookup: CDR1 SGHRS, CDR2 YFSETQ. The length of the CDR3 is 16 residues. The ends lost 0 bases at V and 4 bases at J; junction bases unmatched: 7. CDR3 residues: CASSLGDRVWGETQYF. In DNA form, the CDR3 reads TGCGCCAGCAGCTTGGGGGACAGGGTTTGGGGAGAGACCCAGTACTTC.

A single count supports this clone. This chain links TRBV25-1 with TRBJ2-1, with 11 bases matching TRBD2. Germline CDR1 is MGHDK and CDR2 is SYGVNS. The CDR3 loop spans 15 amino acids. V shed 5 bases, J shed 2 bases, and the junction held 2 bases outside the gene matches. The CDR3 nucleotides are TGTGCCAGCAGTCCTAGCGGGAGGACCTACAATGAGCAGTTCTTC. Translation gives CASSPSGRTYNEQFF.

The V and J genes are TRBV7-6 and TRBJ2-1; 10 bases line up with TRBD2. After removal of 3 bases from V and 5 bases from J, the junction contained 10 bases not matched to a gene. The V gene's germline CDR1 is SGHVS and CDR2 FNYEAQ. This CDR3 has 17 residues. The CDR3 DNA reads as TGTGCCAGCAGCTTCCAGCTTTGGACTAGCGGAGACAATGAGCAGTTCTTC. Its translation: CASSFQLWTSGDNEQFF.

The rearrangement joins TRBV19 to TRBJ2-3, with 14 bases matching TRBD2. The V gene end was trimmed by 5 bases and the J gene end by 8 bases; junction bases not matched to a gene: 9. The CDR3 covers 16 residues. The germline gives CDR1 LNHDA, CDR2 SQIVND (reference sequence). The CDR3 nucleotides are TGTGCCAGTAGTCCCCCGGGACTAGCGGGGGTGGGTACGCAGTATTTT. It specifies CASSPPGLAGVGTQYF.

This clone turned up a few times. DNA for the CDR3: TGCGCCAGCAGCCCCCTCGGAGAGCGGGAGCCCTACAATGAGCAGTTCTTC. Protein sequence: CASSPLGEREPYNEQFF. The chain links TRBV5-1 to TRBJ2-1, with TRBD2 matching over 8 bases. The CDR3 contains 17 residues. V shed 4 bases and J 2 bases; nucleotides not matched to a gene: 11. The germline gives CDR1 SGHRS, CDR2 YFSETQ.

The gene calls are TRBV28 and TRBJ1-2, with 7 bases that match TRBD1. Germline loops: CDR1 MDHEN, CDR2 SYDVKM. The V gene end was trimmed by 8 bases and the J gene end by 4 bases; junction bases not matched to a gene: 10. The CDR3 covers 14 residues. Here the CDR3 reads CASANQQGTYGYTF. CDR3 coding DNA: TGTGCCAGCGCGAATCAACAGGGGACCTATGGCTACACCTTC.

V usage is TRBV15 and J usage is TRBJ2-2, with D possibly TRBD2 on 6 matching bases. The CDR3 spans 15 residues. CDR1 is LNHNV and CDR2 is YYDKDF in the germline V gene (reference sequence). V was pared by 5 bases and J by 6 bases, with 16 bases between. Here the CDR3 DNA reads TGTGCCACCAGCCCTCAGGGAGGCCCCGCCGGGGAGCTGTTTTTT. Translation: CATSPQGGPAGELFF.

The CDR3 protein is CASIGLAGGTGELFF. DNA for the CDR3: TGCGCCAGCATTGGACTAGCGGGTGGCACCGGGGAGCTGTTTTTT. The chain has TRBV5-1 and TRBJ2-2; TRBD2 agrees at 11 bases. The CDR3 is 15 residues long. Trimming removed 6 bases from V and 4 bases from J; junction bases left unmatched: 5. Germline V gene data show CDR1 as SGHRS and CDR2 as YFSETQ.

The chain joins TRBV18 to TRBJ1-2, with a tentative D call TRBD1 (6 bases). In germline, CDR1 is KGHSH, CDR2 LQKENI. V was pared by 3 bases and J by 0 bases, with 11 bases between. CDR3 length: 15 residues. The CDR3 coding sequence is TGTGCCAGCTCACCGAGGACAGATCCTAACTATGGCTACACCTTC. This gives the protein CASSPRTDPNYGYTF. Variable domain in full (rest from reference TRBV18 and TRBJ1-2): NAGVMQNPRHLVRRRGQEARLRCSPMKGHSHVYWYRQLPEEGLKFMVYLQKENIIDESGMPKERFSAEFPKEGPSILRIQQVVRGDSAAYFCASSPRTDPNYGYTFGSGTRLTVV.

This clone was picked up one time. The chain links TRBV5-1 to TRBJ1-3; D remains ambiguous. The germline V gene encodes CDR1 SGHRS and CDR2 YFSETQ. The CDR3 loop spans 17 amino acids. Trimming removed 0 bases at V and 0 bases at J, with 13 bases between. CDR3 loop: CASSLEGQTFSGNTIYF. CDR3 DNA: TGCGCCAGCAGCTTGGAAGGGCAAACATTCTCTGGAAACACCATATATTTT.

About this clone: Distinct nucleotide sequences in the sample also encode this CDR3. The rearrangement links TRBV5-1 to TRBJ2-2, with TRBD1 identical over 9 bases. Germline V gives CDR1 SGHRS, CDR2 YFSETQ. The V and J ends lost 0 bases and 6 bases, in that order; junction bases with no gene match: 3. The CDR3 length is 15 residues. CDR3 protein: CASSLGTGVAGELFF. The CDR3, as DNA: TGCGCCAGCAGCTTGGGGACAGGGGTCGCCGGGGAGCTGTTTTTT.

As regards this clone: Different DNA sequences within this sample yield the same CDR3. The chain recombines TRBV18 with TRBJ1-1; 7 bases align to TRBD1. V shed 3 bases and J 8 bases; nucleotides not matched to a gene: 3. The CDR3 contains 12 residues. Germline-derived CDR1 and CDR2 are KGHSH and LQKENI. The CDR3 spells CASSPSDREAFF. DNA for the CDR3: TGTGCCAGCTCACCGTCGGACAGGGAAGCTTTCTTT.

The CDR3 nucleotides read TGTGCCAGCTCACCGGTCGGAGAGACCCAGTACTTC. Translating gives CASSPVGETQYF. J is TRBJ2-5 and V is TRBV18; D is ambiguous. With 3 bases removed from V and 4 bases from J, the gap between germline ends came to 6 bases. The CDR3 is 12 amino acids. The germline V gene encodes CDR1 KGHSH and CDR2 LQKENI. Full variable domain (rest looked up from reference TRBV18 and TRBJ2-5): NAGVMQNPRHLVRRRGQEARLRCSPMKGHSHVYWYRQLPEEGLKFMVYLQKENIIDESGMPKERFSAEFPKEGPSILRIQQVVRGDSAAYFCASSPVGETQYFGPGTRLLVL.

The CDR3 coding sequence is TGTGCCACCAGTGAAGGGACTCAAGAGACTCAGTACTTC. This gives the protein CATSEGTQETQYF. The chain has TRBV22-1 and TRBJ2-5; the DNA was not compared with TRBD2, the D call given in the table. TRBV22-1 is noted as a pseudogene. The CDR3 totals 13 residues.

This rearrangement joins TRBV28 to TRBJ1-2; D unresolved. From germline, CDR1 is MDHEN and CDR2 SYDVKM. V lost 5 bases to trimming and J lost 8 bases, with 12 bases between them. The CDR3 sequence is 12 residues long. The CDR3 DNA follows: TGTGCCAGCAGTCCGCAAGATTTAGGCTACACCTTC. It translates to CASSPQDLGYTF.

The rearrangement uses TRBV5-3 and TRBJ2-3; 12 bases align to TRBD2. TRBV5-3 counts as an open reading frame of uncertain function. V was clipped by 1 base and J by 6 bases; unmatched bases: 9. This CDR3 comprises 17 residues. CDR3: CARSLYYLAGGRDTQYF. The CDR3 DNA is TGTGCCAGAAGCTTGTATTATCTAGCGGGAGGGCGGGATACGCAGTATTTT.

This chain links TRBV28 with TRBJ1-6, with D hard to call. This CDR3 is 12 amino acids long. V was trimmed by 6 bases and J by 7 bases, leaving 7 bases between them. Germline V CDR1 and CDR2: MDHEN, SYDVKM. CDR3 nucleotides: TGTGCCAGCAGGTACCGGAATTCACCCCTCCACTTT. It codes for CASRYRNSPLHF.

This chain connects TRBV6-8 to TRBJ1-5; the D is unclear. Trimming removed 2 bases at V and 2 bases at J, with 16 bases between. This CDR3 region has 17 residues. CDR1 is MNHGY and CDR2 is SAAAGT in the germline V gene. CDR3 region: CASSYASGPGGNQPQHF. CDR3 DNA sequence: TGTGCCAGCAGTTACGCCAGCGGACCTGGGGGCAATCAGCCCCAGCATTTT.

V gene TRBV5-1 combines with J gene TRBJ2-5; D is perhaps TRBD2 (6 bases). This CDR3 has 14 residues. Germline assignment: CDR1 SGHRS and CDR2 YFSETQ. Trimming stripped 7 bases from V and 0 bases from J, with 13 bases between. Here the CDR3 reads CASHSGVNQETQYF. CDR3 sequence (DNA): TGCGCCAGCCATTCGGGGGTAAACCAAGAGACCCAGTACTTC. Full variable domain (outside the CDR3, taken from reference TRBV5-1 and TRBJ2-5): KAGVTQTPRYLIKTRGQQVTLSCSPISGHRSVSWYQQTPGQGLQFLFEYFSETQRNKGNFPGRFSGRQFSNSRSEMNVSTLELGDSALYLCASHSGVNQETQYFGPGTRLLVL.

V is TRBV18 and J is TRBJ2-2; maybe TRBD2 (6 bases). The germline gives CDR1 KGHSH, CDR2 LQKENI. This CDR3 is 14 amino acids long. V was cut by 6 bases and J by 5 bases, with 13 bases left in between. CDR3 in DNA: TGTGCCAGCTCCCCTGACGGGGGTACCGGGGAGCTGTTTTTT. This translates into CASSPDGGTGELFF.

This chain uses TRBV18 with TRBJ1-2; D might be TRBD1 (5 bases). Germline lookup yields CDR1 KGHSH and CDR2 LQKENI. The CDR3 is 15 residues long. Trimming removed 3 bases at V and 3 bases at J, with 14 bases between. CDR3 sequence (DNA): TGTGCCAGCTCACCTAGCTCAGGGTCCGACTATGGCTACACCTTC. This codes for CASSPSSGSDYGYTF.